The clone carrying this T cell receptor (beta chain) was recorded a few times. A much larger clone sits a single nucleotide away, making a read error possible. Germline lookup yields CDR1 ENHRY and CDR2 SYGVKD. The V and J ends lost 6 bases and 0 bases, in that order; junction bases with no gene match: 2. There are 14 residues in the CDR3. The data were obtained in a study of response to subunit inactivated influenza vaccine. TCRdb re-derived calls from the RT-PCR reads in MiXCR, one entry per CDR3 protein. The table includes about 700,000 distinct CDR3 sequences, around 15% detected once. The material sequenced was PBMCs from blood, taken 14 to 15 days before vaccination. The V call is TRBV10-3, the J call TRBJ1-2, with 9 bases matching TRBD1. The TCR comes from a man between 50 and 59 years old who received an inactivated influenza vaccine. For the CDR3, the DNA is TGTGCCATCAGCCGGGACAGGGCTAACTATGGCTACACCTTC. This translates into CAISRDRANYGYTF.